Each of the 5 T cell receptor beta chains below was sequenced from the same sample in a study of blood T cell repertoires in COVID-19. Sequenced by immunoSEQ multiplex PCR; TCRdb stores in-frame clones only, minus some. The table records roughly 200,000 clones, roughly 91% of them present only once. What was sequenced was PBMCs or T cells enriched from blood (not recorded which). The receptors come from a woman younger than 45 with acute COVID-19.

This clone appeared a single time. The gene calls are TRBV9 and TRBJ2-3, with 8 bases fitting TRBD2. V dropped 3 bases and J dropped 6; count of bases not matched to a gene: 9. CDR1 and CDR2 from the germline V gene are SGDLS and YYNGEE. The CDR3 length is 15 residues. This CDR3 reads CASSDELAAEDTQYF. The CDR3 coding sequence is TGTGCCAGCAGCGACGAACTAGCGGCGGAGGATACGCAGTATTTT.

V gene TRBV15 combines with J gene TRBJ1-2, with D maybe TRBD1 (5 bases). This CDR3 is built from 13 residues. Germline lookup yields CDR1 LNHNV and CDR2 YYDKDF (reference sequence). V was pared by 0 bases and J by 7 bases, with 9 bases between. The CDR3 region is CATSRDRVPGYTF. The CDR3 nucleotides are TGTGCCACCAGCAGAGACAGGGTGCCTGGCTACACCTTC.

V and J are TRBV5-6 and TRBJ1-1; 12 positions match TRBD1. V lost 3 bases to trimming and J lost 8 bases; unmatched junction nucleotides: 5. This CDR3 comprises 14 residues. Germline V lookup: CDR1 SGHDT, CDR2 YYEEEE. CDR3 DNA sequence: TGTGCCAGCAGCTGGGGGACAGGGGGCCGCGAAGCTTTCTTT. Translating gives CASSWGTGGREAFF. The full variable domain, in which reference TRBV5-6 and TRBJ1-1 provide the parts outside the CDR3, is DAGVTQSPTHLIKTRGQQVTLRCSPKSGHDTVSWYQQALGQGPQFIFQYYEEEERQRGNFPDRFSGHQFPNYSSELNVNALLLGDSALYLCASSWGTGGREAFFGQGTRLTVV.

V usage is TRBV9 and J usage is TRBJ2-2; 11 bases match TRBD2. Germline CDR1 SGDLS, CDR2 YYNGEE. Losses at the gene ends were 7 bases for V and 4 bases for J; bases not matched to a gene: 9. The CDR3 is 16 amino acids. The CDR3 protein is CASGGSGGAGTGELFF. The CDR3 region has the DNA TGTGCCAGCGGCGGTAGCGGGGGGGCGGGCACCGGGGAGCTGTTTTTT. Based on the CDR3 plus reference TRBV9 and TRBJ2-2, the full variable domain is DSGVTQTPKHLITATGQRVTLRCSPRSGDLSVYWYQQSLDQGLQFLIQYYNGEERAKGNILERFSAQQFPDLHSELNLSSLELGDSALYFCASGGSGGAGTGELFFGEGSRLTVL.

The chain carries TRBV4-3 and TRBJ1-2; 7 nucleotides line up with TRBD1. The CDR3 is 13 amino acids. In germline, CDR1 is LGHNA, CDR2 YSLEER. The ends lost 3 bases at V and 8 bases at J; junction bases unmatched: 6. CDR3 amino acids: CASSHSDRDGYTF. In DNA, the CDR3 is TGCGCCAGCAGCCACTCCGACAGGGACGGCTACACCTTC.